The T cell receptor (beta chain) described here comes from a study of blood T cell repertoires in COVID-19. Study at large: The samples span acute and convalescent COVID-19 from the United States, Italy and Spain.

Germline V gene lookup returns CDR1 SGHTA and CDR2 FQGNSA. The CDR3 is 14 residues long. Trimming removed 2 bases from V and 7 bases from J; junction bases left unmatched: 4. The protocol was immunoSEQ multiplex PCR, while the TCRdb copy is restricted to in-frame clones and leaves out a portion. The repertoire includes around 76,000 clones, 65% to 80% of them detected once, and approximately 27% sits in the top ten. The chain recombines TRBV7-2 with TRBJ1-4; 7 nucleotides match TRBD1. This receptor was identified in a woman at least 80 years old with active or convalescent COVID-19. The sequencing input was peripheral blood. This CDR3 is CASSLPTGSEKLFF. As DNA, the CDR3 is TGTGCCAGCAGCTTACCGACAGGGAGTGAAAAACTGTTTTTT.